Below are 17 T cell receptor beta chains sequenced from a single sample in a study of blood T cell repertoires in COVID-19. The protocol was immunoSEQ multiplex PCR, while the TCRdb copy is restricted to in-frame clones and leaves out a portion. The sample holds roughly 100,000 clones, approximately 84% seen once. What was sequenced was peripheral blood. The receptors were sampled from a human donor in a cohort sampled during active COVID-19.

In its sample, this clone was seen a few times. The chain recombines TRBV6-5 with TRBJ1-5; D perhaps matches TRBD1 (6 bases). CDR3 length: 13 amino acids. The germline V and J ends were trimmed by 7 bases and 4 bases, with 11 bases remaining between them. In germline, CDR1 is MNHEY, CDR2 SVGAGI. In nucleotides, the CDR3 is TGTGCCAGCATGACAGGTCAGAATCAGCCCCAGCATTTT. Translation gives CASMTGQNQPQHF.

CDR3 in amino acids: CSGSATSGGAFGFNEQFF. In nucleotides, the CDR3 is TGCAGCGGATCCGCGACTAGCGGGGGGGCCTTTGGGTTCAATGAGCAGTTCTTC. This chain joins TRBV29-1 and TRBJ2-1; 14 bases map to TRBD2. J gave up 6 bases and V 7 bases, and 17 bases lay outside the gene matches. Germline CDR1 reads SQVTM; CDR2 reads ANQGSEA. CDR3 length: 18 amino acids.

This sequence joins TRBV6-6 and TRBJ2-3, with D uncertain. From germline, CDR1 is MNHNY and CDR2 SVGAGI (reference sequence). Trimming removed 5 bases at V and 6 bases at J, with 15 bases between. CDR3 length: 14 amino acids. CDR3 protein: CASSPLASSDTQYF. CDR3 nucleotides: TGTGCCAGCAGTCCTCTCGCTAGTAGTGATACGCAGTATTTT.

The rearrangement uses TRBV27 and TRBJ2-7; 11 nucleotides match TRBD2. Germline V CDR1 and CDR2: MNHEY, SMNVEV (reference sequence). V trimming: 4 bases; J trimming: 1 base; junction bases outside the gene matches: 3. The CDR3 has 15 amino acids. CDR3 DNA sequence: TGTGCCAGCAGTTATAGACTAGCGGGATCCTACGAGCAGTACTTC. This codes for CASSYRLAGSYEQYF.

This chain uses TRBV6-5 with TRBJ2-7, with TRBD1 matching 7 bases. This CDR3 has 13 amino acids. With V trimmed by 8 bases and J by 2 bases, 6 bases remained unmatched. Germline-derived CDR1 and CDR2 are MNHEY and SVGAGI. CDR3 nucleotide sequence: TGTGCCAGCTTAGGACAGGATACCTACGAGCAGTACTTC. Its protein product is CASLGQDTYEQYF.

This clone is a singleton in its sample. The V call is TRBV10-1, the J call TRBJ2-7, with TRBD1 identical over 9 bases. The V segment lost 10 bases and the J segment 4 bases; nucleotides outside the gene matches: 8. Germline V gives CDR1 WNHNN, CDR2 SYGVQD (reference sequence). This CDR3 contains 13 residues. The CDR3 loop reads CATPGQGTYEQYF. In DNA form, the CDR3 reads TGCGCCACTCCGGGACAGGGTACATACGAGCAGTACTTC.

The chain joins TRBV7-7 to TRBJ2-5; D gene unclear. CDR1 SSHAT and CDR2 FNYEAQ come from the germline V gene (reference sequence). Trimming took 1 base from V and 2 from J, leaving 5 bases between them. The CDR3 is 13 residues long. The CDR3 region has the DNA TGTGCCAGCAGCTTAGGGCAGCAAGAGACCCAGTACTTC. Translated: CASSLGQQETQYF.

V usage is TRBV18 and J usage is TRBJ2-6; no clear D. This CDR3 comprises 14 residues. V lost 3 bases, J lost 0 bases, and 3 bases lay in between. The germline CDR1 and CDR2 sequences are KGHSH and LQKENI. The CDR3 DNA reads as TGTGCCAGCTCACCCTTCTCTGGGGCCAACGTCCTGACTTTC. It yields the protein CASSPFSGANVLTF.

This sequence joins TRBV6-2 or TRBV6-3 and TRBJ2-7; D remains unclear. The CDR3 totals 12 residues. CDR1 MNHEY and CDR2 SVGEGT come from the germline V gene. V lost 6 bases, J lost 3 bases, and 9 bases lay in between. The CDR3 nucleotides read TGTGCCAGCAGCCTCGGAGTCTACGAGCAGTACTTC. Translation gives CASSLGVYEQYF.

This clone was seen a few times. This sequence joins TRBV4-1 and TRBJ1-5, with D uncertain. Germline loops: CDR1 MGHRA, CDR2 YSYEKL. The CDR3 spans 15 residues. Trimming stripped 1 base from V and 7 bases from J, with 14 bases between. This CDR3 is CASSQGDSIWQPQHF. The CDR3 DNA reads TGCGCCAGCAGCCAAGGAGACTCGATTTGGCAGCCCCAGCATTTT.

The chain combines TRBV5-1 with TRBJ2-7, with a possible D match to TRBD2 (6 bases). Trimming shortened V by 0 bases and J by 0 bases, and 16 bases separated the two germline ends. Germline CDR1 and CDR2: SGHRS and YFSETQ. The CDR3 length is 17 residues. The DNA of the CDR3 is TGCGCCAGCAGCTTGGGGGGCGCGGGGTCGCCCTCCTACGAGCAGTACTTC. This translates into CASSLGGAGSPSYEQYF.

This clone appeared once. The J gene is TRBJ2-7, the V gene TRBV5-1, with 8 nucleotides matching TRBD1. The V segment lost 4 bases and the J segment 5 bases; nucleotides outside the gene matches: 14. Germline assignment: CDR1 SGHRS and CDR2 YFSETQ. The CDR3 totals 16 residues. The CDR3 region has the DNA TGCGCCAGCAGCCCACGGTTGGGGACAGGCGTTGACGAGCAGTACTTC. Translation gives CASSPRLGTGVDEQYF.

The chain uses TRBV6-5 and TRBJ2-1; TRBD2 matches 10 bases. The V and J ends lost 7 bases and 6 bases, in that order; junction bases with no gene match: 6. Germline CDR1 is MNHEY and CDR2 is SVGAGI. The CDR3 extends over 14 amino acids. CDR3 protein: CASIQAGGRNEQFF. DNA of the CDR3: TGTGCCAGCATCCAAGCGGGAGGGCGCAATGAGCAGTTCTTC.

The V and J genes are TRBV6-6 and TRBJ1-6; TRBD1 might be the D (6 bases). The germline V gene has CDR1 MNHNY and CDR2 SVGAGI (reference sequence). The CDR3 runs 16 residues. V dropped 7 bases and J dropped 2 bases, with 15 bases sitting between them. The CDR3 protein is CASTGQPSPYNSPLHF. The CDR3 nucleotides are TGTGCCAGCACCGGACAGCCGTCCCCCTATAATTCACCCCTCCACTTT.

The chain employs TRBV13 and TRBJ2-3; 8 positions match TRBD2. The CDR3 consists of 16 residues. The germline gives CDR1 PRHDT, CDR2 FYEKMQ (reference sequence). V dropped 3 bases and J dropped 0; count of bases not matched to a gene: 5. CDR3 coding DNA: TGTGCCAGCAGCTTTCAGCGGGGGTTAAGCACAGATACGCAGTATTTT. Translated: CASSFQRGLSTDTQYF.

In DNA form, the CDR3 reads TGCAGCGCTAGCGGGGCCAGCTCCTACAATGAGCAGTTCTTC. Its translation: CSASGASSYNEQFF. The J gene is TRBJ2-1, the V gene TRBV29-1, with 9 bases aligning to TRBD2. V was pared by 7 bases and J by 0 bases, with 4 bases of the junction left unmatched. Germline V gene lookup returns CDR1 SQVTM and CDR2 ANQGSEA. The CDR3 covers 14 residues.

The chain couples TRBV5-4 to TRBJ1-6, with 8 bases fitting TRBD1. This CDR3 is built from 18 residues. V lost 3 bases and J lost 3; bases outside the gene matches: 11. Looked up from germline, CDR1 is SGHNT and CDR2 is YYREEE (reference sequence). The DNA for the CDR3 is TGTGCCAGCAGCTATCGACAGGGGTCCTTAGACTATAATTCACCCCTCCACTTT. Its protein is CASSYRQGSLDYNSPLHF.